This T cell receptor (beta chain) was sequenced in a study of Tregs in tolerant kidney transplant recipients. Study results and caveats: Tregs expanded with activated donor B cells seemed most donor-specific. No direct test of biological reproducibility was done here.

The method was immunoSEQ multiplex PCR; TCRdb's version includes in-frame clones alone and lacks a portion of them. The table has about 60,000 clones, roughly 92% seen once. V was pared by 4 bases and J by 2 bases, with 15 bases between. This CDR3 contains 15 residues. Germline V CDR1 and CDR2: SGHNT, YYREEE (reference sequence). Thawed PBMCs were FACS-sorted into unstimulated CD4+CD25+CD127- regulatory T cells, CD4+CD25- non-regulatory cells, CD4 and CD8 cells. Notes on this clone: Its antigen is undetermined.

Sequences were derived from CD8+ T cells from blood, sampled before the transplant. This TCR derives from a human donor who received a combined kidney and bone marrow transplant. The chain carries TRBV5-4 and TRBJ2-5; D uncertain. CDR3 sequence: CASSTEGGRQETQYF. The CDR3 DNA sequence: TGTGCCAGCAGCACGGAAGGTGGCAGGCAAGAGACCCAGTACTTC.